This T cell receptor beta chain was identified in a study of response to subunit inactivated influenza vaccine. Study conclusions and caveats: Seasonal influenza vaccination, on each occasion, was suggested by the authors to recruit few new T cells.

For this clonotype: As yet, its antigen is unknown.

TCRdb passed the RT-PCR reads through MiXCR, listing each CDR3 protein once. Of approximately 700,000 distinct CDR3 sequences detected, approximately 15% appear once; the ten largest clones hold around 6.5%. Sequenced material: PBMCs from blood, taken roughly 2 weeks before vaccination. This sequence was found in a man aged 45-65 years who received an inactivated influenza vaccine.

The CDR3 nucleotides read TGTGCCAGCAGCCCCCAGGGCACGCACTCCTACGAGCAGTACTTC. This encodes CASSPQGTHSYEQYF. J is TRBJ2-7 and V is TRBV11-1; a possible D gene is TRBD1 (5 bases). The V and J ends lost 5 bases and 0 bases respectively, with 14 bases between them. There are 15 residues in the CDR3. Germline-derived CDR1 and CDR2 are SGHAT and FQDESV (reference sequence).